The 29 T cell receptor beta chains given below trace back to one sample, sequenced in a study of CXCR3-negative and CXCR3-positive naive CD8 T cells. The authors prepared UMI-labeled TRB cDNA libraries by 5' RACE. TCRdb reprocessed the 5' RACE reads, keeping one entry per CDR3 protein, no DNA. The sample includes more than 50,000 distinct CDR3 sequences. Sequencing was done on a sample of naive CXCR3- CD8+ T cells from blood. The sample's subset: CD45RO-CCR7+CD27+CD95- naive CD8+ T cells lacking CXCR3 (TNR3-). The receptors here all came from a human donor in good health. Some clones in this sample may be carry-over from other donors' samples.

V and J are TRBV12-3 or TRBV12-4 and TRBJ2-7; TCRdb reports TRBD2, a call that lacks DNA to check it against. The CDR3 extends over 13 amino acids. CDR3 sequence reads: CASNRGKSYEQYF.

The chain joins TRBV10-3 to TRBJ1-6; TCRdb proposes TRBD1, but this gene call is untestable without DNA. The germline CDR1 and CDR2 sequences are ENHRY and SYGVKD. The CDR3 has 16 residues. CDR3 sequence: CAISDEAGGRNSPLHF.

The CDR3 region is CASSSLAGVYNEQFF. V is TRBV7-6 and J is TRBJ2-1; absent DNA, TCRdb's TRBD2 call cannot be checked. Looked up from germline, CDR1 is SGHVS and CDR2 is FNYEAQ. The CDR3 has 15 residues.

This chain uses TRBV12-3 or TRBV12-4 with TRBJ2-3; TCRdb names TRBD1, which stays unverified in the absence of DNA. This CDR3 is built from 15 residues. CDR3 residues: CASSSLGGLTDTQYF.

The chain recombines TRBV4-2 with TRBJ2-7; TCRdb returns TRBD1, unconfirmable since there is no DNA. Germline V gives CDR1 LGHNA, CDR2 YNFKEQ. The CDR3 runs 14 residues. The CDR3 sequence is CASSQVGTAYEQYF.

The V call is TRBV10-3, the J call TRBJ1-5; TCRdb lists TRBD1, though no DNA is available to test this call. CDR1 ENHRY and CDR2 SYGVKD come from the germline V gene. The CDR3 contains 15 residues. Here the CDR3 reads CAIRDLGEKGQPQHF.

The chain carries TRBV18 and TRBJ1-4; TCRdb calls TRBD1, which cannot be checked without DNA. Germline V gene sequence: CDR1 KGHSH, CDR2 LQKENI. The CDR3 spans 14 residues. CDR3: CASSQSTGGEKLFF.

V is TRBV15 and J is TRBJ2-2; no DNA is available, so the TRBD2 call from TCRdb remains unchecked. The CDR3 sequence is 16 residues long. Germline assignment: CDR1 LNHNV and CDR2 YYDKDF (reference sequence). CDR3 sequence reads: CATLLAGGVNTGELFF.

The chain has TRBV29-1 and TRBJ2-7; TCRdb gives TRBD2 as the D gene, but with no DNA this cannot be confirmed. The CDR3 consists of 13 residues. CDR1 and CDR2 (germline): SQVTM, ANQGSEA. The CDR3 loop reads CSVSIAGEYEQYF.

V is TRBV7-2 and J is TRBJ2-3. The length of the CDR3 is 14 residues. Germline V gives CDR1 SGHTA, CDR2 FQGNSA. CDR3 sequence: CASSPHPSTDTQYF. The whole variable domain, filled in from reference TRBV7-2 and TRBJ2-3, reads GAGVSQSPSNKVTEKGKDVELRCDPISGHTALYWYRQSLGQGLEFLIYFQGNSAPDKSGLPSDRFSAERTGGSVSTLTIQRTQQEDSAVYLCASSPHPSTDTQYFGPGTRLTVL.

This sequence joins TRBV13 and TRBJ2-1. In germline, CDR1 is PRHDT, CDR2 FYEKMQ (reference sequence). The CDR3 has 15 amino acids. CDR3 amino acids: CASSNRPPEYDEQFF.

V and J are TRBV20-1 and TRBJ1-2; TCRdb selects TRBD1, and the lack of DNA leaves this call unchecked. The CDR3 extends over 12 amino acids. Germline V CDR1 and CDR2: DFQATT, SNEGSKA (reference sequence). CDR3 protein: CSASGDRFGYTF.

The J gene is TRBJ1-1, the V gene TRBV12-3 or TRBV12-4. The CDR3 sequence is 15 residues long. The CDR3 region is CASSLVRGMNTEAFF.

The chain couples TRBV5-4 to TRBJ2-7. CDR1 and CDR2 from the germline V gene are SGHNT and YYREEE (reference sequence). This CDR3 comprises 15 residues. The CDR3: CASSLETTSHYEQYF.

The CDR3 spells CASSPQVGRDNEQFF. This sequence joins TRBV18 and TRBJ2-1; the D call of TRBD1 rests on TCRdb alone, since no DNA is present to check it. Germline CDR1 and CDR2: KGHSH and LQKENI. The CDR3 extends over 15 amino acids.

The genes are TRBV20-1 and TRBJ2-5; with no DNA, the TCRdb D assignment of TRBD1 cannot be verified. Germline CDR1 is DFQATT and CDR2 is SNEGSKA (reference sequence). The CDR3 contains 14 residues. This CDR3 is CSAREKWGQETQYF.

The CDR3 sequence is CSVAGRGENAKNIQYF. V usage is TRBV29-1 and J usage is TRBJ2-4; TCRdb outputs TRBD2, but without DNA this stays unchecked. The CDR3 is 16 residues long. Germline V gives CDR1 SQVTM, CDR2 ANQGSEA.

The V gene is TRBV28, the J gene TRBJ1-2. The CDR3 contains 14 residues. Per the germline V gene, CDR1 is MDHEN and CDR2 is SYDVKM. CDR3 amino acids: CASSFSGSSNGYTF.

The V and J genes are TRBV10-1 and TRBJ2-1. Germline CDR1 WNHNN, CDR2 SYGVQD (reference sequence). This CDR3 has 11 amino acids. CDR3 protein: CASSEYPGQFF.

The gene calls are TRBV19 and TRBJ1-1; TCRdb outputs TRBD1, but without DNA this stays unchecked. CDR1 is LNHDA, CDR2 SQIVND, per germline (reference sequence). The CDR3 runs 13 residues. This CDR3 reads CATFGPGATEAFF.

The chain has TRBV7-9 and TRBJ2-7; TCRdb reports TRBD2, a call that lacks DNA to check it against. The CDR3 sequence is 15 residues long. Germline V gene lookup returns CDR1 SEHNR and CDR2 FQNEAQ (reference sequence). The CDR3 sequence: CASSPAAGSSYEQYF.

The chain recombines TRBV20-1 with TRBJ2-4; the TCRdb D gene call, TRBD1, has no DNA to confirm it. Germline CDR1 DFQATT, CDR2 SNEGSKA (reference sequence). The CDR3 is made up of 14 amino acids. CDR3 sequence reads: CSLHLGGGRNIQYF.

This rearrangement joins TRBV21-1 to TRBJ1-3; TCRdb picks TRBD1, but there is no DNA to check that call. TRBV21-1 is a pseudogene. CDR3 length equals 16 residues. The CDR3 reads CASSRGQRNSGNTIYF.

CDR3 in amino acids: CASSARGEETQYF. This chain connects TRBV12-3 or TRBV12-4 to TRBJ2-5; no DNA is available, so the TRBD1 call from TCRdb remains unchecked. This CDR3 is 13 amino acids long.

The chain combines TRBV20-1 with TRBJ2-7; TCRdb lists TRBD2, though no DNA is available to test this call. The CDR3 extends over 15 amino acids. Germline loops: CDR1 DFQATT, CDR2 SNEGSKA (reference sequence). CDR3 amino acids: CSARDPGLEYYEQYF.

J is TRBJ2-2 and V is TRBV5-5. CDR3 size: 12 residues. Germline V gene sequence: CDR1 SGHKS, CDR2 YYEKEE (reference sequence). The CDR3 sequence: CASSLDSGELFF.

The chain recombines TRBV27 with TRBJ2-7. The CDR3 sequence is 13 residues long. Germline V gene data show CDR1 as MNHEY and CDR2 as SMNVEV (reference sequence). The CDR3 here is CASSPVQHYEQYF.

The rearrangement joins TRBV12-3 or TRBV12-4 to TRBJ2-7; as DNA is missing, the TRBD1 call by TCRdb cannot be tested. The CDR3 spans 13 residues. CDR3 loop: CASMGDTFYEQYF.

J is TRBJ2-2 and V is TRBV7-9; TCRdb gives TRBD1 as the D gene, but with no DNA this cannot be confirmed. From germline, CDR1 is SEHNR and CDR2 FQNEAQ (reference sequence). The CDR3 runs 19 residues. The chain's CDR3 is CASSSTQTGQGPNTGELFF.